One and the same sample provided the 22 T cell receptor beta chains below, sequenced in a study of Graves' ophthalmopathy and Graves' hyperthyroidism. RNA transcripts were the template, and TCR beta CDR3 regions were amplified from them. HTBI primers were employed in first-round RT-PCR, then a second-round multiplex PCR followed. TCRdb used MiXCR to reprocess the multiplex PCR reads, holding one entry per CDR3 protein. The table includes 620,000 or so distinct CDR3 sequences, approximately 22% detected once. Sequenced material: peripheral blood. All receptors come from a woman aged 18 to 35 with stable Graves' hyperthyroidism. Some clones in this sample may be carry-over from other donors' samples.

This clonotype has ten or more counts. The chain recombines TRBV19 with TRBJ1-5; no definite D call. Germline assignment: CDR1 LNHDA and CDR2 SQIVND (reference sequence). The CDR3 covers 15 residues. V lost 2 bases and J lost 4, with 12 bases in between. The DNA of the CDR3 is TGTGCCAGTAGTATAAAAGGCAGGAGGAATCAGCCCCAGCATTTT. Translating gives CASSIKGRRNQPQHF.

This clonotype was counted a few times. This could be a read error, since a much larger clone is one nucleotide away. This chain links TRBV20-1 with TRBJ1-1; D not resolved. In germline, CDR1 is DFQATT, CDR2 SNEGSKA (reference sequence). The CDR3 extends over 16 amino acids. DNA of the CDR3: TGCAGTGCTAGAGATCGAGAAAGGCTCATGAACACTGAAGCTTGCTTT. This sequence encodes CSARDRERLMNTEACF.

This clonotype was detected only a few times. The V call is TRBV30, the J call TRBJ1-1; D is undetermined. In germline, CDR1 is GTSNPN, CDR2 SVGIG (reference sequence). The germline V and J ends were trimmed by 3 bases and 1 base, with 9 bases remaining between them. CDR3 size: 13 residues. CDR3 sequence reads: CAWRGFQNTEAFF. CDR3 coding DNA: TGTGCCTGGAGGGGCTTTCAGAACACTGAAGCTTTCTTT.

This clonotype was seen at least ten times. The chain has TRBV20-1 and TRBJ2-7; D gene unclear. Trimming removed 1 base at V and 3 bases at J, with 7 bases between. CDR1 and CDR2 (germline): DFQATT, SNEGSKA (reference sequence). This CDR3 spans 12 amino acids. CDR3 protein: CSARVERYEQYF. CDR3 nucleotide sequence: TGCAGTGCTAGAGTTGAACGCTACGAGCAGTACTTC.

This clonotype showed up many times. CDR3 nucleotides: TGTGCCAGCAGTTTAGCGCAGAATAATTCACCCCTCCACTTT. Its translation: CASSLAQNNSPLHF. The chain is built from TRBV28 and TRBJ1-6, with unresolved D. The CDR3 is 14 amino acids. The ends were cut back, 2 bases at V and 5 bases at J, with 7 bases in the middle. From germline, CDR1 is MDHEN and CDR2 SYDVKM.

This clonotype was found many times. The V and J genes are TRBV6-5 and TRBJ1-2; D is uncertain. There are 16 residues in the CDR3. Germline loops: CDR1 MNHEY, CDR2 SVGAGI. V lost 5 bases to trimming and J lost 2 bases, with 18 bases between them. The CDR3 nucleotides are TGTGCCAGCAGTCCCGAGCCCATGGAGCCCAACTATGGCTACACCTTC. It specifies CASSPEPMEPNYGYTF.

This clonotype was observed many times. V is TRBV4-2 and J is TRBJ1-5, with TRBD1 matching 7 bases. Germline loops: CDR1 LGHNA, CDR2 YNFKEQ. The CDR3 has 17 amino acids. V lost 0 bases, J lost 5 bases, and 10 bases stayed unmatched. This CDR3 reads CASSQDGVRGVDQPQHF. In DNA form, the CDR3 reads TGTGCCAGCAGCCAAGACGGGGTCAGGGGGGTGGATCAGCCCCAGCATTTT.

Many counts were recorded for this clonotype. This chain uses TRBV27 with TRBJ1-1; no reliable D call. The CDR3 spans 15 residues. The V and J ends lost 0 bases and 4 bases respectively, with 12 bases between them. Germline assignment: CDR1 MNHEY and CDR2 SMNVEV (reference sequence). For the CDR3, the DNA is TGTGCCAGCAGTTTATCGGGCCCTTCGGGCACTGAAGCTTTCTTT. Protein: CASSLSGPSGTEAFF.

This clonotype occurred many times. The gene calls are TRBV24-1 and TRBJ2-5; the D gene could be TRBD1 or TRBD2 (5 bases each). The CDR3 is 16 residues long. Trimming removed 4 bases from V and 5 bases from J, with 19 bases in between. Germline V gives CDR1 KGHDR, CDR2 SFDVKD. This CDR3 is CATSDSGRRQDETQYF. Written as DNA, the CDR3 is TGTGCCACCAGTGACTCGGGGCGGAGGCAGGATGAGACCCAGTACTTC.

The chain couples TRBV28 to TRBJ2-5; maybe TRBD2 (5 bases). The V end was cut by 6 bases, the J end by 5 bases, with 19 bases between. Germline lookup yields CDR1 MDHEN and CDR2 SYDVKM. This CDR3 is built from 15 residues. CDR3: CASRRQGVPGETQYF. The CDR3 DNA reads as TGTGCCAGCAGGCGCCAAGGTGTCCCGGGGGAGACCCAGTACTTC.

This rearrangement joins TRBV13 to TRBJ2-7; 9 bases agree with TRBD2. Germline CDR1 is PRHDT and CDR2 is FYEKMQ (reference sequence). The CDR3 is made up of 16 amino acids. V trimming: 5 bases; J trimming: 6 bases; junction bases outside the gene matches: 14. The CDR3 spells CASSIFSGSHPVEQYF. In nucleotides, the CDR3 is TGTGCCAGCAGCATTTTTAGCGGGAGTCACCCCGTCGAGCAGTACTTC.

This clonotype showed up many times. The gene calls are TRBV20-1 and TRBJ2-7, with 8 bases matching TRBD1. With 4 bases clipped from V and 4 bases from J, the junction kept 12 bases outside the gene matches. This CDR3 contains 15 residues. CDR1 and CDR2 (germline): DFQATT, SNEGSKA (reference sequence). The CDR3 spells CSANPLGQDTYEQYF. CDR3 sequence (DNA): TGCAGTGCTAACCCCCTGGGACAGGATACTTACGAGCAGTACTTC.

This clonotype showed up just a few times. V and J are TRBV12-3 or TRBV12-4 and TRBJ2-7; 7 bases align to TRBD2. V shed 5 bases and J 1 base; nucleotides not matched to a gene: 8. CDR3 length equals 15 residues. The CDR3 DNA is TGTGCCAGCAGTCCGCAACTAGCGCGGTCCTACGAGCAGTACTTC. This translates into CASSPQLARSYEQYF.

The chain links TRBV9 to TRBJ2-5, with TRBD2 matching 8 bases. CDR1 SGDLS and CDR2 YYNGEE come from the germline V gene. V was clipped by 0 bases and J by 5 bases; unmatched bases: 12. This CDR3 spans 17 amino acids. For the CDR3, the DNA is TGTGCCAGCAGCGTAGGGGGCGGGGGGCCTAAGAAGGAGACCCAGTACTTC. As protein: CASSVGGGGPKKETQYF.

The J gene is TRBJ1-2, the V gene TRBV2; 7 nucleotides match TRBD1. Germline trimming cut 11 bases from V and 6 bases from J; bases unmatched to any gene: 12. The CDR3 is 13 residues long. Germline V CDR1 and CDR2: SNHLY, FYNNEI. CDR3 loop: CAPVKGARHGYTF. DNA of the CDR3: TGTGCCCCCGTAAAGGGGGCTCGGCATGGCTACACCTTC.

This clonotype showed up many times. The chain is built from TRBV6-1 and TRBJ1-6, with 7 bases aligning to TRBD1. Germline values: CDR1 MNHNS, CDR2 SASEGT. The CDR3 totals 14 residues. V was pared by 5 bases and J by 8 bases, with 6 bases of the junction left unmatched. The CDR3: CASSRTRGDSPLHF. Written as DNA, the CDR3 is TGTGCCAGCAGTCGTACCAGGGGGGATTCACCCCTCCACTTT.

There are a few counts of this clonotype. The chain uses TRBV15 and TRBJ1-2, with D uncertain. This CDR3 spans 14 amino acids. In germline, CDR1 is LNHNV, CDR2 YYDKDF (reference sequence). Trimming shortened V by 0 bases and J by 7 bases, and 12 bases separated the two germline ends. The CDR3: CATSRDRAGPGYTF. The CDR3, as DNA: TGTGCCACCAGCAGAGATCGGGCAGGCCCTGGCTACACCTTC.

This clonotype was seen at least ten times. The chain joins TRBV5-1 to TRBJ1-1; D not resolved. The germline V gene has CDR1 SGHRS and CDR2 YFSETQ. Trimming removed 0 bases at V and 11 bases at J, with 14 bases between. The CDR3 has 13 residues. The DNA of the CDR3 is TGCGCCAGCAGCTTGGACGTCGCATCTTCGGCTTTCTTT. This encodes CASSLDVASSAFF.

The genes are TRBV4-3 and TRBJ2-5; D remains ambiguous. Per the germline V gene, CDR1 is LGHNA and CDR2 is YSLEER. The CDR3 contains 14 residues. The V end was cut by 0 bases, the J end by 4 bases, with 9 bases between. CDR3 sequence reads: CASSQEARSETQYF. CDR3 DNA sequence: TGCGCCAGCAGCCAAGAAGCTAGATCAGAGACCCAGTACTTC.

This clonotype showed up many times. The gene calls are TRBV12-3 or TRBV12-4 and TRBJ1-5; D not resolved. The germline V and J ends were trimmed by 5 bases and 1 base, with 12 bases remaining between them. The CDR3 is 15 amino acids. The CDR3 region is CASSPSGVSNQPQHF. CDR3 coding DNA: TGTGCCAGCAGTCCAAGTGGGGTGAGCAATCAGCCCCAGCATTTT.

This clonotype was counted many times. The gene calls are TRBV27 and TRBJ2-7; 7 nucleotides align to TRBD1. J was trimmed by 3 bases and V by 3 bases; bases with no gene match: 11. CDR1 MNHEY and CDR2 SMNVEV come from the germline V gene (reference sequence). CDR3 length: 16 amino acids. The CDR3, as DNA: TGTGCCAGCAGTTTCGACTCGGGACAGATCATCTACGAGCAGTACTTC. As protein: CASSFDSGQIIYEQYF.

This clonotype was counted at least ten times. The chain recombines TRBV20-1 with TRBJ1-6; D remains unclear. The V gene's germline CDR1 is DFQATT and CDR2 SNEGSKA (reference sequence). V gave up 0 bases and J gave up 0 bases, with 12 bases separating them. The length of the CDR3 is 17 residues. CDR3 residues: CSARERTASSYNSPLHF. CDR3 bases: TGCAGTGCTAGAGAAAGGACGGCGAGCTCCTATAATTCACCCCTCCACTTT.